This T cell receptor (beta chain) was documented in a study of OX40 agonist ivuxolimab in advanced cancers. Broader study findings: Average numbers of expanded clones were greater in CD8+ T cells than in CD4+.

Unmatched junction bases numbered 7, after V lost 2 bases and J lost 7 bases. The CDR3 is made up of 15 amino acids. Germline loops: CDR1 MGHDK, CDR2 SYGVNS. Points on this clone: Antigen specificity is unknown.

Patients with a history of autoimmune disease or on systemic immunosuppression were excluded. The assay was immunoSEQ multiplex PCR, and TCRdb's table has in-frame clones only and misses some. The sample carries around 88,000 clones, roughly 94% recorded once. This chain connects TRBV25-1 to TRBJ2-1; 8 nucleotides line up with TRBD2. This specimen was CD4+ or CD8+ T cells sorted from blood, taken in a trial of the OX40 agonist ivuxolimab. The source is an adult with an advanced solid tumor such as melanoma, head and neck, liver or kidney cancer. As DNA, the CDR3 is TGTGCCAGCAGTGAAAGAGCGGGAGTACGAAATGAGCAGTTCTTC. Amino acids: CASSERAGVRNEQFF.